This is a list of T cell receptor beta chains from one sample in a study of T cells in localized non-small cell lung cancer. Sequencing was performed with immunoSEQ multiplex PCR; in TCRdb, only in-frame clones are kept and a portion is missing. The sample has over a thousand clones; about 24% are singletons. Here the sequenced sample was normal lung tissue next to the tumor, taken before any cancer treatment. The receptors were gathered from a man aged 40-75 years with stage II squamous cell lung carcinoma. Both conserved end residues are part of each CDR3. D genes are given only for firm matches. Size values are once, few and many counts, or a class for expanded clones, and some rows have none.

J: TRBJ2-3
size: few
V: TRBV6-8
D: TRBD2
DNA: TGTGCCAGCAGTTACGGGCTAGCGGGGTCAGATACGCAGTATTTT
CDR3: CASSYGLAGSDTQYF

J: TRBJ2-5
size: NA
V: TRBV29-1
D: TRBD1
DNA: TGCAGCGTTGAAGCCAGCCACCGGGACAGGGTCCGGGAGACCCAGTACTTC
CDR3: CSVEASHRDRVRETQYF

J: TRBJ1-4
size: NA
V: TRBV5-1
D: NA
DNA: TGCGCCAGCAGCCCGGGGGGCAGCGATGAAAAACTGTTTTTT
CDR3: CASSPGGSDEKLFF

J: TRBJ2-3
size: large
V: TRBV19
D: NA
DNA: TGTGCCAGTAGTTACACGATAACAGATACGCAGTATTTT
CDR3: CASSYTITDTQYF

J: TRBJ2-1
size: NA
V: TRBV10-1
D: TRBD2
DNA: TGCGCCAGCAGTGGCAGCGGGGGCTACAATGAGCAGTTCTTC
CDR3: CASSGSGGYNEQFF

J: TRBJ2-2
size: NA
V: TRBV9
D: NA
DNA: TGTGCCAGCAGCGTCGGGAGTTTGGACACCGGGGAGCTGTTTTTT
CDR3: CASSVGSLDTGELFF

J: TRBJ2-1
size: NA
V: TRBV9
D: NA
DNA: TGTGCCAGCAGCGTATCGGGGGCCTACTACAATGAGCAGTTCTTC
CDR3: CASSVSGAYYNEQFF

J: TRBJ2-7
size: NA
V: TRBV30
D: NA
DNA: TGTGCCTGGGTTAAGGCGGGTAGCTACGAGCAGTACTTC
CDR3: CAWVKAGSYEQYF

J: TRBJ2-5
size: few
V: TRBV6-8
D: NA
DNA: TGTGCCAGCACCATTCAGGGGGGACTCGGGGCCCAGTACTTC
CDR3: CASTIQGGLGAQYF

J: TRBJ2-3
size: hyperexpanded
V: TRBV9
D: TRBD2
DNA: TGTGCCAGCAGCGTTGAGGGACTAGCCTCAGATACGCAGTATTTT
CDR3: CASSVEGLASDTQYF

J: TRBJ1-2
size: NA
V: TRBV10-1
D: NA
DNA: TGCGCCACATCTCAACAGGCGTCTATAACGAACTATGGCTACACCTTC
CDR3: CATSQQASITNYGYTF

J: TRBJ1-3
size: NA
V: TRBV30
D: NA
DNA: TGTGCCTGGAGTCGGGACTCCGGCTCTGGAAACACCATATATTTT
CDR3: CAWSRDSGSGNTIYF

J: TRBJ2-6
size: once
V: TRBV29-1
D: NA
DNA: TGCAGCGTTGTGGCCGAAATCAGCTCTGGGGCCAACGTCCTGACTTTC
CDR3: CSVVAEISSGANVLTF

J: TRBJ2-1
size: few
V: TRBV7-6
D: NA
DNA: TGTGCCAGCAGCTCGGAGGCAGGGAGGCAGGGGCAGTTCTTC
CDR3: CASSSEAGRQGQFF

J: TRBJ2-7
size: medium-sized
V: TRBV9
D: NA
DNA: TGTGCCAGCAGCCCAACAGGGAGATCCTACGAGCAGTACTTC
CDR3: CASSPTGRSYEQYF

J: TRBJ1-1
size: few
V: TRBV11-3
D: NA
DNA: TGTGCCAGCAGCCAGAGGGCAGGAACGACTGAAGCTTTCTTT
CDR3: CASSQRAGTTEAFF

J: TRBJ2-1
size: medium-sized
V: TRBV6-8
D: TRBD2
DNA: TGTGCCAGCCGGACTAGCGGGAGCTCCTACAATGAGCAGTTCTTC
CDR3: CASRTSGSSYNEQFF

J: TRBJ1-6
size: NA
V: TRBV19
D: NA
DNA: TGTGCCAGTAGTATAGAAGTTAATCAGACACCCCTCCACTTT
CDR3: CASSIEVNQTPLHF

J: TRBJ1-2
size: few
V: TRBV6-8
D: NA
DNA: TGTGCCAGCAGGGTTGGGGAGGGGACTCCCGGATATGGCTACACCTTC
CDR3: CASRVGEGTPGYGYTF

J: TRBJ1-1
size: few
V: TRBV9
D: NA
DNA: TGTGCCAGCAGGGGACCGAACACTGAAGCTTTCTTT
CDR3: CASRGPNTEAFF

J: TRBJ2-7
size: large
V: TRBV11-3
D: NA
DNA: TGTGCCAGCAGCTTGAGGTCTCGGAGCTACGAGCAGTACTTC
CDR3: CASSLRSRSYEQYF

J: TRBJ2-5
size: NA
V: TRBV19
D: TRBD2
DNA: TGTGCCAGTAAAGAGCGGGGGCCCCAAGAGACCCAGTACTTC
CDR3: CASKERGPQETQYF

J: TRBJ1-4
size: NA
V: TRBV18
D: NA
DNA: TGTGCCAGCTCACCGAACGGTGCAACTAATGAAAAACTGTTTTTT
CDR3: CASSPNGATNEKLFF

J: TRBJ1-2
size: NA
V: TRBV5-1
D: NA
DNA: TGCGCCAGCAGCTTGTCGGCAGGGGCTGCAGGCTACACCTTC
CDR3: CASSLSAGAAGYTF

J: TRBJ1-5
size: NA
V: TRBV7-2
D: NA
DNA: TGTGCCAGCAGCCCCTCTTACGGAGAGCCCCAGCATTTT
CDR3: CASSPSYGEPQHF

J: TRBJ2-3
size: few
V: TRBV9
D: TRBD2
DNA: TGTGCCAGCATCTCAAAACAGGGGTTTACCCCGGGACTAGCGGGAGGGGGCACAGATACGCAGTATTTT
CDR3: CASISKQGFTPGLAGGGTDTQYF

J: TRBJ2-7
size: NA
V: TRBV5-1
D: TRBD1
DNA: TGCGCCAGCAGCTCCTTCGGGACAGGGGGTTACGAGCAGTACTTC
CDR3: CASSSFGTGGYEQYF

J: TRBJ1-4
size: NA
V: TRBV5-1
D: NA
DNA: TGCGCCAGCAGAGGGGAAAGGGGTTTAAATGAAAAACTGTTTTTT
CDR3: CASRGERGLNEKLFF

J: TRBJ2-7
size: NA
V: TRBV2
D: NA
DNA: TGTGCCAGCAGGGCTGCCTCCCTTTCCTCCTACGAGCAGTACTTC
CDR3: CASRAASLSSYEQYF

J: TRBJ2-1
size: medium-sized
V: TRBV11-3
D: TRBD2
DNA: TGTGCCAGCAGCTTAGACAAGCGGGGCTACAATGAGCAGTTCTTC
CDR3: CASSLDKRGYNEQFF

J: TRBJ1-1
size: few
V: TRBV7-2
D: NA
DNA: TGTGCCAGCAGCCGGTCCTACGGGACTGAAGCTTTCTTT
CDR3: CASSRSYGTEAFF

J: TRBJ2-1
size: NA
V: TRBV11-3
D: NA
DNA: TGTGCCAGCAGCTTGGCCGGAGGGAGACACAATGAGCAGTTCTTC
CDR3: CASSLAGGRHNEQFF

J: TRBJ2-5
size: NA
V: TRBV11-3
D: TRBD2
DNA: TGTGCCAGCAGCTGGGGACTAGCGGGAGGATCAGAGGAAGAGACCCAGTACTTC
CDR3: CASSWGLAGGSEEETQYF